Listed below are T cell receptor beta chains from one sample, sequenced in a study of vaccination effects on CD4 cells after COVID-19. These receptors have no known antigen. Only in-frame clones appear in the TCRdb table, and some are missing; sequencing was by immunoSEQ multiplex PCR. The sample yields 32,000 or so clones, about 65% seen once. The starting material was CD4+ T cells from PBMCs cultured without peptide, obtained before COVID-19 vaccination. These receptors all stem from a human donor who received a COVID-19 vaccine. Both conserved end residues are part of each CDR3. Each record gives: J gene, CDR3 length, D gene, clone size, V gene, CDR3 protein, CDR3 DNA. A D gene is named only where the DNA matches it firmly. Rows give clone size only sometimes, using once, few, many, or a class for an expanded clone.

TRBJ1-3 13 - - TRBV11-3 CPQTRNLKNTIYF TGCCCCCAAACCAGGAACCTAAAAAACACCATATATTTT
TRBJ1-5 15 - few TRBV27 CASRWAGKSNQPQHF TGTGCCAGCAGATGGGCAGGGAAGAGCAATCAGCCCCAGCATTTT
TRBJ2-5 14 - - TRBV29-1 CSVEKQDSQETQYF TGCAGCGTTGAAAAACAAGACAGTCAAGAGACCCAGTACTTC
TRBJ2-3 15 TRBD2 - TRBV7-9 CASSSGLAATDTQYF TGTGCCAGCAGCTCGGGACTAGCGGCCACAGATACGCAGTATTTT
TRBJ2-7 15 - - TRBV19 CASSIGGAGTYEQYF TGTGCCAGTAGTATAGGGGGCGCGGGAACCTACGAGCAGTACTTC
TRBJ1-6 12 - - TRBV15 CATSHNDSPLHF TGTGCCACCAGTCACAATGATTCACCCCTCCACTTT
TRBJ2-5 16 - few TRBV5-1 CASSLEFRQGTETQYF TGCGCCAGCAGCTTGGAATTTCGGCAGGGGACGGAGACCCAGTACTTC
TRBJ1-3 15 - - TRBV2 CASSEVGGLRNTIYF TGTGCCAGCAGTGAAGTCGGGGGGCTTAGGAACACCATATATTTT
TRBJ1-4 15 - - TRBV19 CVTASSRNQAEKLFF TGTGTAACTGCCTCGTCCCGGAACCAGGCCGAAAAACTGTTTTTT
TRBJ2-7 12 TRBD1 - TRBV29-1 CSVRTGPYEQYF TGCAGCGTGAGGACAGGCCCCTACGAGCAGTACTTC
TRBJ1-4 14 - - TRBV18 CASSPRRSNEKLFF TGTGCCAGCTCACCTCGTCGGAGTAATGAAAAACTGTTTTTT
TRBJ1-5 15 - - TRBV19 CASSIVADRNQPQHF TGTGCCAGTAGTATAGTTGCTGATCGCAATCAGCCCCAGCATTTT
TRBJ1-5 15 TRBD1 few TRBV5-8 CASSPWTGGNQPQHF TGTGCCAGCAGCCCGTGGACAGGAGGCAATCAGCCCCAGCATTTT
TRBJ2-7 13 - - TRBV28 CASRASTPYEQYF TGTGCCAGCAGAGCATCAACCCCCTACGAGCAGTACTTC
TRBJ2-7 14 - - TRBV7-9 CASSPLTGPGEQYF TGTGCCAGCAGCCCCCTGACAGGCCCGGGGGAGCAGTACTTC
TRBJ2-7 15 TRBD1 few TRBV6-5 CASSQQGLITYEQYF TGTGCCAGCAGTCAACAGGGGTTAATAACGTACGAGCAGTACTTC
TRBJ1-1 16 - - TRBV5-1 CASSLEAGFMNTEAFF TGCGCCAGCAGCTTGGAGGCAGGGTTTATGAACACTGAAGCTTTCTTT
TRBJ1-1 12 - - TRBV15 CATSRDLSEAFF TGTGCCACCAGCAGAGACCTATCTGAAGCTTTCTTT
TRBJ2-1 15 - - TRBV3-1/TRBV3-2 CASSQDPFGTDEQFF TGTGCCAGCAGCCAAGATCCTTTCGGCACGGATGAGCAGTTCTTC
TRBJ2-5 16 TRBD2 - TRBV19 CASSSPSGSPQETQYF TGTGCCAGTAGTTCGCCTAGCGGGAGTCCCCAAGAGACCCAGTACTTC
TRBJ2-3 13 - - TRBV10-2 CATPDLGTDTQYF TGCGCCACCCCGGACTTGGGCACAGATACGCAGTATTTT
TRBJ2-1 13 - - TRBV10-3 CAIRGVGDDGQFF TGTGCCATCAGGGGTGTTGGAGATGATGGGCAGTTCTTC
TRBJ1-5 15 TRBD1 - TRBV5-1 CASSGGQGSNQPQHF TGCGCCAGCAGCGGAGGACAGGGGAGCAATCAGCCCCAGCATTTT
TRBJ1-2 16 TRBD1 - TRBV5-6 CASSLGGTGYNYGYTF TGTGCCAGCAGCCTTGGCGGGACAGGGTACAACTATGGCTACACCTTC
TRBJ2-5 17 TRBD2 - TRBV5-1 CASRVRTSGGTPETQYF TGCGCCAGCAGGGTCAGGACTAGCGGGGGGACGCCAGAGACCCAGTACTTC
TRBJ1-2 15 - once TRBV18 CASSPQETALYGYTF TGTGCCAGCTCACCACAAGAGACAGCTCTTTATGGCTACACCTTC
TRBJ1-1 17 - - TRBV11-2 CASSLGRGQRDAAEAFF TGTGCCAGCAGCTTAGGGCGAGGGCAGAGGGACGCGGCTGAAGCTTTCTTT
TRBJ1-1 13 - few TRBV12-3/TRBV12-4 CASSLGKNTEAFF TGTGCCAGCAGTTTGGGCAAGAACACTGAAGCTTTCTTT
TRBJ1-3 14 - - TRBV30 CAWRKGHSGNTIYF TGTGCCTGGAGAAAGGGACACTCTGGAAACACCATATATTTT
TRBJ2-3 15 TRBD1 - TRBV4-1 CASSQTGLGTDTQYF TGCGCCAGCAGCCAGACAGGGTTGGGCACAGATACGCAGTATTTT
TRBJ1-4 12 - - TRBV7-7 CASSARGEKLFF TGTGCCAGCAGCGCCAGGGGTGAAAAACTGTTTTTT
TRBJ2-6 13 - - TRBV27 CASSGAGANVLTF TGTGCCAGCAGTGGGGCCGGGGCCAACGTCCTGACTTTC
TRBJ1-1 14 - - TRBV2 CASSGDNWNTEAFF TGTGCCAGCAGTGGGGACAATTGGAACACTGAAGCTTTCTTT
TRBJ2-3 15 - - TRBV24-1 CATSDPDRKTDTQYF TGTGCCACCAGTGACCCCGACAGGAAAACAGATACGCAGTATTTT
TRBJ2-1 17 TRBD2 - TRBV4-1 CASSPWTSASSYNEQFF TGCGCCAGCAGCCCTTGGACTAGCGCGAGCTCCTACAATGAGCAGTTCTTC
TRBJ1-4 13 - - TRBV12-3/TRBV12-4 CASSLRGLEKLFF TGTGCCAGCAGTTTACGAGGGTTAGAAAAACTGTTTTTT
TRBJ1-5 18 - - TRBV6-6 CASSPLGQTPARNQPQHF TGTGCCAGCAGTCCATTAGGACAGACTCCAGCTAGGAATCAGCCCCAGCATTTT
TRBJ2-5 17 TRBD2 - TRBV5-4 CASSSGTSGGVQETQYF TGTGCCAGCAGCTCGGGGACTAGCGGGGGTGTTCAAGAGACCCAGTACTTC
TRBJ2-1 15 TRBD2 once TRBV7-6 CASSQMGGERVEQFF TGTGCCAGCAGCCAAATGGGAGGGGAGCGGGTTGAGCAGTTCTTC
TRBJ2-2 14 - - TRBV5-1 CASSLVAGTGELFF TGCGCCAGCAGCTTGGTGGCAGGCACCGGGGAGCTGTTTTTT
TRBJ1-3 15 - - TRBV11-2 CASSRSLFSENTIYF TGTGCCAGCAGCCGCTCCCTCTTTTCCGAAAACACCATATATTTT
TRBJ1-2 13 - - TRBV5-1 CASSSDGLYGYTF TGCGCCAGCAGCTCAGACGGACTTTATGGCTACACCTTC
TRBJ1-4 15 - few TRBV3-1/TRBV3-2 CASSLLGRGGEKLFF TGTGCCAGCAGCCTCCTCGGGAGGGGGGGTGAAAAACTGTTTTTT
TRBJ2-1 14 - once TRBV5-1 CASSPTGSNNEQFF TGCGCCAGCAGCCCCACGGGGTCGAACAATGAGCAGTTCTTC
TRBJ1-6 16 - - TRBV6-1 CASSEDRVSYNSPLHF TGTGCCAGCAGTGAAGACAGGGTCTCCTATAATTCACCCCTCCACTTT
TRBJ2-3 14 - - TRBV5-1 CASSLRQSTDTQYF TGCGCCAGCAGCTTGAGACAGAGCACAGATACGCAGTATTTT
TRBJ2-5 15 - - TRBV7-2 CASSFRGDSQETQYF TGTGCCAGCAGCTTCCGGGGGGACAGCCAAGAGACCCAGTACTTC
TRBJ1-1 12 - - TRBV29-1 CSVVRSRTEAFF TGCAGCGTTGTTCGGAGTCGGACTGAAGCTTTCTTT